A single sample is the source of the 6 T cell receptor beta chains below, sequenced in a study of early T cells in non-severe SARS-CoV-2 infection. TCRdb fed the 5' RACE reads into MiXCR, producing one record per CDR3 protein. The table shows approximately 69,000 distinct CDR3 sequences, with around 12% occurring only once. The starting material was whole blood, obtained at baseline. Every receptor here comes from an adult who was a healthcare worker with PCR-confirmed SARS-CoV-2 infection or an uninfected control (not recorded which).

This clonotype was seen repeatedly, ten times or more. The genes are TRBV7-8 and TRBJ1-5; no definite D call. V lost 0 bases and J lost 2, with 14 bases in between. Germline V CDR1 and CDR2: SGHVS, FQNEAQ. The CDR3 extends over 17 amino acids. CDR3 region: CASSLAPILIGNQPQHF. The DNA for the CDR3 is TGTGCCAGCAGCTTAGCACCCATCCTCATCGGCAATCAGCCCCAGCATTTT.

This clonotype was seen only a few times. This chain joins TRBV14 and TRBJ1-3, with a tentative D call TRBD1 (5 bases). This CDR3 spans 15 amino acids. Germline V CDR1 and CDR2: SGHDN, FVKESK. V was pared by 3 bases and J by 2 bases, with 11 bases between. CDR3 in DNA: TGTGCCAGCAGCCATCGGGGCGCTCCTGGAAACACCATATATTTT. It translates to CASSHRGAPGNTIYF.

This clonotype has just a few counts. V and J are TRBV7-9 and TRBJ2-3; D not certain. The CDR3 covers 13 residues. Germline-derived CDR1 and CDR2 are SEHNR and FQNEAQ (reference sequence). The V gene lost 2 bases and the J gene lost 2 bases, with 5 bases spanning the gap. Written as DNA, the CDR3 is TGTGCCAGCAGCTTAAAGGTCACAGATACGCAGTATTTT. Its translation is CASSLKVTDTQYF.

This clonotype appeared a few times. The chain is built from TRBV7-3 and TRBJ1-1; D unclear. There are 13 residues in the CDR3. V was trimmed by 5 bases and J by 1 base, leaving 8 bases between them. Germline assignment: CDR1 SGHTA and CDR2 FQGTGA. In DNA, the CDR3 is TGTGCCAGCAGCCTGAGTTCGAACACTGAAGCTTTCTTT. Translating gives CASSLSSNTEAFF. Combining the CDR3 with reference TRBV7-3 and TRBJ1-1 gives the whole variable domain GAGVSQTPSNKVTEKGKYVELRCDPISGHTALYWYRQSLGQGPEFLIYFQGTGAADDSGLPNDRFFAVRPEGSVSTLKIQRTERGDSAVYLCASSLSSNTEAFFGQGTRLTVV.

In this sample, this clonotype turned up many times. V and J are TRBV20-1 and TRBJ2-7; TRBD1 matches 7 bases. The junction had 10 bases not matched to a gene; V was cut back by 6 bases and J by 2 bases. This CDR3 has 14 residues. Germline V gives CDR1 DFQATT, CDR2 SNEGSKA (reference sequence). Here the CDR3 DNA reads TGCAGTGCCCAGAGGGGGACAGTGACCTACGAGCAGTACTTC. As protein: CSAQRGTVTYEQYF.

This clonotype was observed a handful of times. The rearrangement uses TRBV18 and TRBJ2-3, with a tentative D call TRBD1 (5 bases). Looked up from germline, CDR1 is KGHSH and CDR2 is LQKENI. The CDR3 totals 13 residues. The V end was cut by 3 bases, the J end by 8 bases, with 12 bases between. The CDR3 sequence: CASSPEDIITQYF. The DNA of the CDR3 is TGTGCCAGCTCACCCGAGGACATTATTACGCAGTATTTT.